The 6 T cell receptor beta chains below were found in one sample sequenced in a study of T cell responses to AZD1222 COVID-19 vaccine. This table comes from immunoSEQ multiplex PCR, and its TCRdb copy is limited to in-frame clones, with some not included. The sample yields roughly 97,000 clones, about 88% seen once. This material consisted of peripheral blood, taken on day 0 of AZD1222 vaccination. These receptor sequences come from an adult in good health.

This clone was seen just once. The chain recombines TRBV6-1 with TRBJ1-1; TRBD1 matches 7 bases. This CDR3 has 14 residues. Germline CDR1 is MNHNS and CDR2 is SASEGT. V gave up 1 base and J gave up 4 bases; unmatched junction bases: 3. CDR3: CASSEGAGGTEAFF. Here the CDR3 DNA reads TGTGCCAGCAGTGAAGGGGCAGGGGGCACTGAAGCTTTCTTT.

The genes are TRBV30 and TRBJ1-1, with D perhaps TRBD1 (5 bases). The CDR3 contains 15 residues. Germline V gene sequence: CDR1 GTSNPN, CDR2 SVGIG (reference sequence). V lost 2 bases to trimming and J lost 0 bases, with 13 bases between them. DNA for the CDR3: TGTGCCTGGAGTCCCCCGGGGGTAATGAACACTGAAGCTTTCTTT. This encodes CAWSPPGVMNTEAFF.

This clone was counted between two and nine times. The same CDR3 arises from other DNA sequences in this sample as well. V is TRBV12-5 and J is TRBJ2-1; possibly TRBD1 or TRBD2 for D (5 bases each). V dropped 4 bases and J dropped 3 bases, with 10 bases sitting between them. The CDR3 sequence is 14 residues long. Germline V lookup: CDR1 LGHNT, CDR2 FRNRAP. The CDR3 nucleotides read TGTGCTAGTGGTTCCGGGACCTACTACAATGAGCAGTTCTTC. Its protein is CASGSGTYYNEQFF.

V is TRBV12-3 or TRBV12-4 and J is TRBJ1-2, with a possible D match to TRBD1 (6 bases). The CDR3 spans 12 residues. Trimming pared 3 bases from V and 5 bases from J, leaving 7 bases between. The CDR3 is CASSFGQYGYTF. The CDR3 DNA reads TGTGCCAGCAGTTTCGGACAGTATGGCTACACCTTC.

This rearrangement joins TRBV10-1 to TRBJ2-1; tentatively, D is TRBD2 (6 bases). There are 15 residues in the CDR3. The V and J ends lost 2 bases and 4 bases respectively, with 12 bases between them. Germline V gene lookup returns CDR1 WNHNN and CDR2 SYGVQD (reference sequence). The CDR3 is CASSEGRREYNEQFF. The CDR3 nucleotides are TGCGCCAGCAGTGAGGGACGGCGGGAATACAATGAGCAGTTCTTC.

The rearrangement links TRBV18 to TRBJ2-7; a weak D match, TRBD2 (6 bases). Germline loops: CDR1 KGHSH, CDR2 LQKENI. The ends were cut back, 3 bases at V and 4 bases at J, with 13 bases in the middle. The length of the CDR3 is 14 residues. The CDR3, as DNA: TGTGCCAGCTCACCTTCCCCGACTAGTTACGAGCAGTACTTC. This codes for CASSPSPTSYEQYF.